The present T cell receptor beta chain was sequenced within a study of CD8+ T cells in alopecia areata. Study-level background: Patients received oral tofacitinib, 5 to 10 mg twice daily, for moderate-to-severe alopecia areata.

Whole-study results and caveats: Scalp sample data also include resident alphabeta T cells from normal skin.

It was cDNA, reverse transcribed from extracted RNA, that served as the sequencing template. The repertoire was sequenced with immunoSEQ multiplex PCR; TCRdb's copy has only in-frame clones and lacks some. The table has fewer than 80,000 clones, approximately 60% seen once. Obtained from alopecia areata patients were lesional scalp punch biopsies along with peripheral blood. This clone showed up just once. The antigen is unknown. The TCR sequence derives from a human donor with alopecia areata. The material sequenced was CD8+ T cells sorted from blood, taken at week 0.

This CDR3 is CASSPLDVAGLSYNEQFF. The CDR3 nucleotides read TGTGCCAGCAGTCCCCTCGATGTAGCGGGCCTCTCCTACAATGAGCAGTTCTTC. The chain couples TRBV27 to TRBJ2-1; 7 bases agree with TRBD2. After removal of 5 bases from V and 0 bases from J, the junction contained 13 bases not matched to a gene. CDR3 length: 18 amino acids. CDR1 is MNHEY and CDR2 is SMNVEV in the germline V gene (reference sequence).